This T cell receptor (beta chain) was recorded in a study of shared T cell receptors in the human thymus. TCRdb keeps only in-frame clones here, not all; method: immunoSEQ multiplex PCR. The sample carries about 660,000 clones, 88% recorded once. V gave up 3 bases and J gave up 2 bases, with 14 bases separating them. This CDR3 has 14 residues. The germline V gene encodes CDR1 SQVTM and CDR2 ANQGSEA. This sample also belongs to another study, concerning human thymus T cells. Turning to that study: Related studies found that unrelated individuals share highly overlapping thymic repertoires.

The sequenced sample was thymocytes. The V call is TRBV29-1, the J call TRBJ2-7, with D tentatively TRBD1 (5 bases). This clonotype originated in a boy under three years old with a congenital heart defect. The CDR3 loop reads CSVDVGQDTYEQYF. CDR3 DNA sequence: TGCAGCGTTGACGTTGGCCAGGACACCTACGAGCAGTACTTC.